The source of this T cell receptor beta chain is a study of blood T cell repertoires in COVID-19. About the research overall: PBMCs, B-cell-depleted T cells, or T cells provided the cDNA or gDNA that made up the material.

There are 15 residues in the CDR3. Trimming cost V 0 bases and J 8 bases; bases outside gene matches: 5. Germline CDR1 reads SGHRS; CDR2 reads YFSETQ. Per the original methods: Amplification with reference gene primers provided the estimates of nucleated cell counts. Assay used: immunoSEQ multiplex PCR; TCRdb lists only in-frame clones, some missing. The D gene and trimming were derived from the DNA, and the V and J assignments and clone size from that table. Found here are fewer than 110,000 clones, 85% of them singletons; the top ten hold more than 1.5%. Sequences were obtained from peripheral blood. The TCR comes from a woman aged 70-85 years with active or convalescent COVID-19. The gene calls are TRBV5-1 and TRBJ2-1; 10 bases are a match to TRBD2. CDR3 bases: TGCGCCAGCAGCTTGGAGGCTAGCGGGAGTCATGAGCAGTTCTTC. This sequence encodes CASSLEASGSHEQFF.